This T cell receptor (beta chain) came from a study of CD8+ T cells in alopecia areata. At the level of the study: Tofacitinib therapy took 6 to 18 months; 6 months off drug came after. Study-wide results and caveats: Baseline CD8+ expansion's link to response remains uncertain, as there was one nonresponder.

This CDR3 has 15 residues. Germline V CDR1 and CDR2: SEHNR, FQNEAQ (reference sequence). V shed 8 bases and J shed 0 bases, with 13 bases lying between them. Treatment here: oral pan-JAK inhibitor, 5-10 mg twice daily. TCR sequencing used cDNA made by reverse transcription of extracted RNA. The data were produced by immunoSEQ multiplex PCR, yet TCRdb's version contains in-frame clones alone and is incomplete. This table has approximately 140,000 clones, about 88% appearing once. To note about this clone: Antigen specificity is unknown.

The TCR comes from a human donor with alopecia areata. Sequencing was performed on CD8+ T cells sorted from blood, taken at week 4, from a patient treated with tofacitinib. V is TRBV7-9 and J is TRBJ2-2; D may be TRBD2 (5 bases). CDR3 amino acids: CASPRGGTNTGELFF. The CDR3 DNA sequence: TGTGCCAGCCCCCGTGGAGGTACGAACACCGGGGAGCTGTTTTTT.